What follows are 7 T cell receptor beta chains derived from one specimen sequenced in a study of blood T cell repertoires in COVID-19. Repertoires were generated with immunoSEQ multiplex PCR, while TCRdb's copy carries only in-frame clones and drops some. The sample has about 120,000 clones, around 89% seen once; the top ten hold 19%. Sequenced sample: peripheral blood. The receptors derive from a human donor with acute or convalescent COVID-19. The donor label of this sample is uncertain.

The V and J genes are TRBV5-1 and TRBJ2-1, with 12 bases aligning to TRBD2. Trimming removed 4 bases from V and 3 bases from J; junction bases left unmatched: 5. CDR3 length: 16 residues. The germline V gene has CDR1 SGHRS and CDR2 YFSETQ. In nucleotides, the CDR3 is TGCGCCAGCAGCCTCTCGACTAGCGGGGGCTACAATGAGCAGTTCTTC. Translated: CASSLSTSGGYNEQFF.

The CDR3: CASSSYGTSLVTGELFF. CDR3 DNA: TGTGCCAGCAGCTCATACGGGACTAGTCTTGTGACCGGGGAGCTGTTTTTT. The V call is TRBV7-2, the J call TRBJ2-2, with 8 bases lining up with TRBD2. CDR1 and CDR2 (germline): SGHTA, FQGNSA. The CDR3 extends over 17 amino acids. With V trimmed by 4 bases and J by 5 bases, 12 bases remained unmatched.

The rearrangement uses TRBV18 and TRBJ2-1, with TRBD2 matching over 8 bases. The CDR3 has 14 residues. V gave up 6 bases and J gave up 5 bases; unmatched junction bases: 6. The germline V gene encodes CDR1 KGHSH and CDR2 LQKENI. The CDR3, as DNA: TGTGCCAGCTCGTCCGGGACTAGAGACAATGAGCAGTTCTTC. As protein: CASSSGTRDNEQFF.

The CDR3 is CASLHPADGYTF. The CDR3 DNA sequence: TGTGCCAGCCTTCATCCTGCGGATGGCTACACCTTC. The chain carries TRBV6-5 and TRBJ1-2; the D is unclear. From germline, CDR1 is MNHEY and CDR2 SVGAGI. Trimming shortened V by 8 bases and J by 6 bases, and 13 bases separated the two germline ends. The CDR3 contains 12 residues.

V usage is TRBV7-9 and J usage is TRBJ2-7; TRBD1 agrees at 7 bases. V shed 2 bases, J shed 6 bases, and the junction held 16 bases outside the gene matches. This CDR3 contains 17 residues. Germline V lookup: CDR1 SEHNR, CDR2 FQNEAQ (reference sequence). In nucleotides, the CDR3 is TGTGCCAGCAGCTTATCCTCGGATAACAGGGGTGGGATCGAGCAGTACTTC. As protein: CASSLSSDNRGGIEQYF.

The genes are TRBV5-1 and TRBJ2-7; TRBD1 matches at 7 bases. Germline V gene lookup returns CDR1 SGHRS and CDR2 YFSETQ. J lost 3 bases, V lost 1 base, and 4 bases had no gene match. The CDR3 covers 14 residues. DNA of the CDR3: TGCGCCAGCAGCTTGAGACAGGGATACTACGAGCAGTACTTC. This translates into CASSLRQGYYEQYF.

This clone was observed once. The rearrangement uses TRBV30 and TRBJ2-2; weak D call: TRBD2 (7 bases). The CDR3 contains 14 residues. Trimming removed 6 bases at V and 6 bases at J, with 17 bases between. CDR1 and CDR2 from the germline V gene are GTSNPN and SVGIG (reference sequence). Written as DNA, the CDR3 is TGTGCCTGCACGGATGGGGGGGCACCCGGGGAGCTGTTTTTT. This translates into CACTDGGAPGELFF.